This section outlines one T cell receptor beta chain sequence together with its context. J gave up 7 bases and V 5 bases, and 16 bases lay outside the gene matches. In germline, CDR1 is SEHNR, CDR2 FQNEAQ (reference sequence). The CDR3 covers 16 residues. This sample was included in a study of CD8+CD57+ T cells in acquired aplastic anemia. For CDR3 and TCR beta VDJ profiling, genomic DNA was the template used. TCRdb passed the reads through MiXCR, listing each CDR3 protein once. Seen here are some 190,000 distinct CDR3 sequences, roughly half observed once, and the top ten hold 15% to 20%. This sequence joins TRBV7-9 and TRBJ1-2, with 7 positions matching TRBD1. The sample taken for sequencing was sorted CD4+, CD8+, or CD8+CD57+ T cells (not recorded which) from PBMCs. This receptor was identified in a human donor in good health, serving as a control. The DNA for the CDR3 is TGTGCCAGCAGCCCCTCCGCCGGGACAGCGGTCTCTGGCTACACCTTC. This gives the protein CASSPSAGTAVSGYTF.